The 23 T cell receptor beta chains below were found in one sample sequenced in a study of blood T cells in healthy people across ages. Primers used in a second PCR of roughly 7 to 12 cycles were a sample-barcoded 5' primer and a J-beta primer mix. TCRdb itself ran the 5' RACE reads through MiXCR, one entry per CDR3 protein. The top ten clones hold 15% of a sample with 650,000 to 700,000 distinct CDR3 sequences, about a third of them seen once. The source material was blood. The receptors come from a woman aged 80 or over in good health.

On this clonotype: The conserved phenylalanine or tryptophan is not found at the CDR3 terminus, so this likely reflects a read error. In DNA, the CDR3 is TGCAGTGCTAGAGATACGGGGGTGTCTAATGAAAAACTGTTTTTA. Translation gives CSARDTGVSNEKLFL. The V and J genes are TRBV20-1 and TRBJ1-4; maybe TRBD1 (5 bases). Trimming removed 0 bases from V and 3 bases from J, with 11 bases in between. The CDR3 consists of 15 residues. Germline V gene lookup returns CDR1 DFQATT and CDR2 SNEGSKA (reference sequence).

There are many counts of this clonotype. The chain links TRBV20-1 to TRBJ2-1; D gene uncertain. The germline V gene encodes CDR1 DFQATT and CDR2 SNEGSKA (reference sequence). V gave up 4 bases and J gave up 5 bases, with 9 bases separating them. This CDR3 comprises 12 residues. The CDR3 here is CSATPLHNEQFF. CDR3 coding DNA: TGCAGTGCTACTCCTCTCCACAATGAGCAGTTCTTC.

This clonotype was recorded at least ten times. The junction does not match germline at one end; this may be a read error. The V call is TRBV7-7, the J call TRBJ1-1, with 8 bases fitting TRBD1. Looked up from germline, CDR1 is SSHAT and CDR2 is FNYEAQ (reference sequence). The CDR3 contains 13 residues. CDR3 protein: CASSPDRETEAFF. The CDR3 nucleotides read TGTGCTAGCAGCCCGGACAGGGAAACTGAAGCTTTCTTT.

The CDR3 here is CASSPLDREPFGYTF. CDR3 nucleotides: TGTGCCAGCAGCCCCCTGGACAGGGAGCCGTTTGGCTACACCTTC. This chain links TRBV7-2 with TRBJ1-2; 8 nucleotides match TRBD1. The CDR3 sequence is 15 residues long. V lost 5 bases, J lost 7 bases, and 12 bases stayed unmatched. Germline V CDR1 and CDR2: SGHTA, FQGNSA.

CDR3 nucleotide sequence: TGCGCCAGCAGCTTGCCCAGACAGGAACTAGATTCTGGGGCCAACGTCCTGACTTTC. Amino acid sequence: CASSLPRQELDSGANVLTF. V usage is TRBV5-1 and J usage is TRBJ2-6; D is perhaps TRBD1 (6 bases). Germline values: CDR1 SGHRS, CDR2 YFSETQ. The CDR3 totals 19 residues. The germline V and J ends were trimmed by 1 base and 1 base, with 18 bases remaining between them.

V usage is TRBV7-6 and J usage is TRBJ2-7, with 7 nucleotides matching TRBD2. The V gene end was trimmed by 4 bases and the J gene end by 0 bases; junction bases not matched to a gene: 9. Germline-derived CDR1 and CDR2 are SGHVS and FNYEAQ. The length of the CDR3 is 16 residues. The CDR3 reads CASSSTAGVSSYEQYF. CDR3 in DNA: TGTGCCAGCAGCTCGACGGCGGGGGTCTCCTCCTACGAGCAGTACTTC.

This clonotype was observed at least ten times. J is TRBJ2-7 and V is TRBV19; the D gene is possibly TRBD2 (5 bases). Trimming shortened V by 4 bases and J by 2 bases, and 9 bases separated the two germline ends. This CDR3 comprises 13 residues. Per the germline V gene, CDR1 is LNHDA and CDR2 is SQIVND (reference sequence). CDR3 DNA: TGTGCCAGTAGTAACGGGGAAACCTACGAGCAGTACTTC. It encodes CASSNGETYEQYF.

This clonotype occurred many times. The genes are TRBV6-6 and TRBJ1-2; TRBD1 agrees at 7 bases. Germline V lookup: CDR1 MNHNY, CDR2 SVGAGI (reference sequence). V was clipped by 10 bases and J by 6 bases; unmatched bases: 23. The CDR3 is made up of 17 amino acids. The CDR3 DNA sequence: TGTGCCACCAGGGGGGGGCCGCGCGAATATCTAACTAATGGCTACACCTTC. As protein: CATRGGPREYLTNGYTF.

This clonotype has at least ten counts. The chain is built from TRBV19 and TRBJ2-5; 12 nucleotides line up with TRBD1. With 5 bases clipped from V and 5 bases from J, the junction kept 6 bases outside the gene matches. This CDR3 is 15 amino acids long. Germline-derived CDR1 and CDR2 are LNHDA and SQIVND (reference sequence). The chain's CDR3 is CASSQGQGAWETQYF. CDR3 bases: TGTGCCAGTAGTCAGGGACAGGGGGCGTGGGAGACCCAGTACTTC.

The table lists this clonotype with many counts. The chain combines TRBV30 with TRBJ1-2; no firm D call. Germline values: CDR1 GTSNPN, CDR2 SVGIG (reference sequence). The CDR3 has 13 residues. Deletions cut 0 bases from V and 4 bases from J, with 9 bases between. The CDR3 sequence is CAWSVRQAYGYTF. CDR3 sequence (DNA): TGTGCCTGGAGTGTACGGCAAGCCTATGGCTACACCTTC.

Turning to this clonotype: A read error may be the cause here, since a much bigger clone is one base away. This chain connects TRBV3-1 to TRBJ2-7, with 11 bases matching TRBD1. This CDR3 has 15 amino acids. Trimming took 2 bases from V and 9 from J; bases not matched to a gene: 9. Germline assignment: CDR1 LGHDT and CDR2 YNNKEL (reference sequence). CDR3 sequence: CASSQPGQGEGLQYF. CDR3 sequence (DNA): TGTGCCAGCAGCCAACCGGGACAGGGGGAAGGGTTGCAGTACTTC.

This clonotype was recorded many times. The chain combines TRBV12-3 or TRBV12-4 with TRBJ2-7, with TRBD1 as a possible D gene (5 bases). Trimming stripped 6 bases from V and 0 bases from J, with 12 bases between. The CDR3 has 14 amino acids. The CDR3 loop is CASRPDRSSYEQYF. The CDR3 coding sequence is TGTGCCAGCAGGCCTGACAGAAGCTCCTACGAGCAGTACTTC.

The chain uses TRBV20-1 and TRBJ1-2, with 8 bases fitting TRBD1. CDR1 is DFQATT and CDR2 is SNEGSKA in the germline V gene (reference sequence). The V gene end was trimmed by 7 bases and the J gene end by 6 bases; junction bases not matched to a gene: 10. This CDR3 region has 13 residues. CDR3 coding DNA: TGCAGTGTCGTCCAGGGGGCAAGGGATGGCTACACCTTC. Translated: CSVVQGARDGYTF.

This clonotype was recorded at least ten times. The chain has TRBV7-2 and TRBJ1-2; maybe TRBD1 (5 bases). Deletions cut 2 bases from V and 4 bases from J, with 11 bases between. The germline V gene has CDR1 SGHTA and CDR2 FQGNSA. The CDR3 runs to 14 residues. This CDR3 reads CASSLPGFGYGYTF. The DNA of the CDR3 is TGTGCCAGCAGCTTACCAGGGTTCGGCTATGGCTACACCTTC.

This clonotype was counted a few times. A single base separates this from a much larger clone, so it may be a read error. V is TRBV10-2 and J is TRBJ1-2; D is unclear. The germline V and J ends were trimmed by 6 bases and 6 bases, with 17 bases remaining between them. This CDR3 comprises 14 residues. Germline V gives CDR1 WSHSY, CDR2 SAAADI. The CDR3 nucleotides read TGCGCCAGCAGGGAGGCCCGGGCCACCCATGGCTACACCTTC. Its translation: CASREARATHGYTF.

The genes are TRBV6-5 and TRBJ1-1; D remains unclear. Germline V gene lookup returns CDR1 MNHEY and CDR2 SVGAGI. V was cut by 5 bases and J by 7 bases, with 14 bases left in between. The CDR3 runs 13 residues. CDR3 bases: TGTGCCAGCAGTAACTACGGACGGAGTGAAGCTTTCTTT. It encodes CASSNYGRSEAFF.

This chain connects TRBV12-3 or TRBV12-4 to TRBJ1-5, with TRBD1 matching over 7 bases. The length of the CDR3 is 15 residues. J was trimmed by 2 bases and V by 6 bases; bases with no gene match: 7. CDR3 in amino acids: CASSPGQARNQPQHF. Here the CDR3 DNA reads TGTGCCAGCAGCCCCGGACAGGCTCGCAATCAGCCCCAGCATTTT.

Worth noting for this clonotype: This clone may be a read error of a much larger clone one base away. V and J are TRBV5-1 and TRBJ2-5; tentative D call: TRBD1 (6 bases). CDR1 is SGHRS, CDR2 YFSETQ, per germline. This CDR3 has 14 amino acids. Trimming pared 3 bases from V and 13 bases from J, leaving 22 bases between. CDR3 coding DNA: TGCGCCAGCAGCTCACGGACAGCCCCCACCGAGCGGTACTTC. It yields the protein CASSSRTAPTERYF.

J is TRBJ2-3 and V is TRBV7-9; TRBD2 might be the D (5 bases). Trimming took 8 bases from V and 4 from J, leaving 16 bases between them. Per the germline V gene, CDR1 is SEHNR and CDR2 is FQNEAQ (reference sequence). The CDR3 spans 14 residues. The CDR3 protein is CASCKAGGADTQYF. The CDR3 coding sequence is TGTGCCAGCTGCAAGGCGGGTGGCGCAGATACGCAGTATTTT.

This chain uses TRBV6-6 with TRBJ2-7; D not resolved. Between the trimmed V and J ends, which lost 5 bases and 7 bases, there was a span of 12 bases. The CDR3 is 12 residues long. The germline V gene encodes CDR1 MNHNY and CDR2 SVGAGI (reference sequence). CDR3 DNA: TGTGCCAGCAGTCCCGTGAACAATGAGCAGTACTTC. Protein sequence: CASSPVNNEQYF.

The rearrangement joins TRBV20-1 to TRBJ2-1; D is uncertain. The CDR3 sequence is 16 residues long. CDR1 is DFQATT and CDR2 is SNEGSKA in the germline V gene (reference sequence). Trimming took 4 bases from V and 0 from J, leaving 16 bases between them. CDR3: CSATSFPGGSYNEQFF. Here the CDR3 DNA reads TGCAGTGCTACCTCCTTCCCGGGTGGCTCCTACAATGAGCAGTTCTTC.

As for this clonotype: A much larger clone differs from this one at a single base, so this may be a read error. V is TRBV27 and J is TRBJ1-2; D remains unclear. CDR3 length equals 12 residues. CDR1 and CDR2 (germline): MNHEY, SMNVEV (reference sequence). The CDR3 sequence is CASSRSGLGCTF. The CDR3 nucleotides read TGTGCCAGCAGTCGGTCGGGGTTAGGCTGCACCTTC.

This clonotype has a count of ten or more. V usage is TRBV20-1 and J usage is TRBJ2-5; possibly TRBD1 or TRBD2 for D (5 bases each). V dropped 5 bases and J dropped 5 bases, with 15 bases sitting between them. The germline gives CDR1 DFQATT, CDR2 SNEGSKA (reference sequence). The CDR3 has 13 amino acids. CDR3 residues: CSARLPGAETQYF. The CDR3 DNA is TGCAGTGCTCGACTACCCGGGGCCGAGACCCAGTACTTC.